This T cell receptor (beta chain) was identified in a study of T cells in localized non-small cell lung cancer. Sequencing used immunoSEQ multiplex PCR; TCRdb keeps in-frame clones, though not all of them. The table includes over 55,000 clones, 75% to 90% detected once. Germline CDR1 SNHLY, CDR2 FYNNEI. The V and J ends lost 9 bases and 5 bases, in that order; junction bases with no gene match: 6. The CDR3 sequence is 13 residues long. This rearrangement joins TRBV2 to TRBJ1-1; 10 nucleotides align to TRBD1. The source was peripheral blood, collected before any cancer treatment. This sequence originates from a woman aged 35-75 years with stage I lung adenocarcinoma. In nucleotides, the CDR3 is TGTGCCAGTGCCGACAGGGGGCTGACTGAAGCTTTCTTT. This codes for CASADRGLTEAFF.